This T cell receptor (beta chain) was retrieved from a study of T cell changes during pregnancy in multiple sclerosis. This CDR3 contains 11 residues. V was clipped by 1 base and J by 7 bases, with 3 bases between them. Per the germline V gene, CDR1 is MGHRA and CDR2 is YSYEKL. Data came from immunoSEQ multiplex PCR; TCRdb stores just in-frame clones and leaves some out. The sample has about 120,000 clones; about 94% are singletons. The sequence came from a female donor with multiple sclerosis, enrolled in a pregnancy study. The rearrangement links TRBV4-1 to TRBJ2-3; D call uncertain. The material was peripheral blood, obtained before pregnancy. CDR3 in amino acids: CASSQAYTQYF. The DNA for the CDR3 is TGCGCCAGCAGCCAAGCTTATACGCAGTATTTT.